This T cell receptor (beta chain) derives from a study of T cell responses to AZD1222 COVID-19 vaccine. Using immunoSEQ multiplex PCR, the repertoire was profiled, and TCRdb retains in-frame clones only, with some absent. Here the sample spans 120,000 or so clones, 80% to 95% being singletons. Comment on this clone: Its specificity is not known.

The CDR3 contains 15 residues. The germline CDR1 and CDR2 sequences are SGHTA and FQGNSA. V dropped 0 bases and J dropped 3 bases, with 11 bases sitting between them. Study-level points and caveats: Vaccine-associated CD4 TCRs spanned spike, dominant at 160-218 and 743-854. Once two AZD1222 doses were given, Spike-specific TCR breadth and depth went up. Just a handful of people given AZD1222 tested seropositive at baseline.

The TCR sequence derives from an adult in good health. Specimen: peripheral blood, collected on day 0 of MenACWY control vaccination. V is TRBV7-2 and J is TRBJ2-5, with D perhaps matching TRBD2 (5 bases). The CDR3 sequence: CASSLAKGEKETQYF. In DNA form, the CDR3 reads TGTGCCAGCAGCTTAGCAAAGGGAGAAAAAGAGACCCAGTACTTC.